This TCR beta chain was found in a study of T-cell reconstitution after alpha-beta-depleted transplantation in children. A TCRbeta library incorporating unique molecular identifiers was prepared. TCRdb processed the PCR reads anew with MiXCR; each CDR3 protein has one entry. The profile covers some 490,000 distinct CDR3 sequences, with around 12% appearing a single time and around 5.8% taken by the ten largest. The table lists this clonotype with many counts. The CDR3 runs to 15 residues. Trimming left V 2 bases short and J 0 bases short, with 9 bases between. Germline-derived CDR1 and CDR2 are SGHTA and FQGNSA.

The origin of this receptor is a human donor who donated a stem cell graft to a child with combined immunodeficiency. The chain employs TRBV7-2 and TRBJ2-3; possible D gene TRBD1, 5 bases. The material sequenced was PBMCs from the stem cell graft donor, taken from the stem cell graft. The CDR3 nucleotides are TGTGCCAGCAGCTTACAGGGTTCAAGCACAGATACGCAGTATTTT. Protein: CASSLQGSSTDTQYF.